This T cell receptor beta chain was recorded in a study of blood T cell repertoires in COVID-19. This clone came up once. The assay was immunoSEQ multiplex PCR, and TCRdb's table has in-frame clones only and misses some. This repertoire shows about 45,000 clones, about nine tenths found once; its top ten account for roughly 13%. The ends lost 5 bases at V and 4 bases at J; junction bases unmatched: 3. This CDR3 spans 15 amino acids. Per the germline V gene, CDR1 is WNHNN and CDR2 is SYGVQD (reference sequence). The gene calls are TRBV10-1 and TRBJ2-1; 12 positions agree with TRBD2. Sequencing was done on a sample of peripheral blood. The source of this sequence is a human donor in a cohort sampled during active COVID-19. Here the CDR3 reads CASSPSGGAYNEQFF. The CDR3 DNA reads TGCGCCAGCAGTCCTAGCGGGGGGGCGTACAATGAGCAGTTCTTC.